Included here is one TCR beta chain sequence, with context. This record belongs to a study of T cell changes during pregnancy in multiple sclerosis. Generated by immunoSEQ multiplex PCR, the TCRdb table keeps only in-frame clones and is missing some. The sample holds around 29,000 clones, roughly nine tenths seen once. This CDR3 is 15 amino acids long. V trimming: 4 bases; J trimming: 7 bases; junction bases outside the gene matches: 7. Germline-derived CDR1 and CDR2 are SGHTS and YDEGEE. This TCR was recovered from a female donor with multiple sclerosis, enrolled in a pregnancy study. This specimen was CD8+ T cells from peripheral blood mononuclear cells, taken before pregnancy. The chain joins TRBV5-8 to TRBJ2-1; 11 bases fit TRBD1. The DNA for the CDR3 is TGTGCCAGCAGCCACCGGGACAGGGGGACTAATGAGCAGTTCTTC. The encoded protein is CASSHRDRGTNEQFF.